This paragraph covers one T cell receptor (beta chain) sequence. Under the authors' procedure: It was from reference gene primer amplification that nucleated cell counts were estimated. TCRdb's copy holds only in-frame clones and misses some; the assay was immunoSEQ multiplex PCR. Clone size and V and J calls were adopted from that table, with D and trimming inferred from the DNA. The data show about 200,000 clones, about 88% seen once. This sample is drawn from a study of blood T cell repertoires in COVID-19. About the study: Researchers got acute and convalescent COVID-19 samples from the United States, Italy and Spain. Nucleic acid was either cDNA or gDNA, and it came from T cells, B-cell-depleted T cells, or PBMCs.

This CDR3 comprises 17 residues. CDR1 and CDR2 from the germline V gene are SGHDT and YYEEEE. Trimming cost V 3 bases and J 4 bases; bases outside gene matches: 16. The Seattle site enrolled patients during active infection and followed them longitudinally. The receptor was derived from a man aged 45-65 years with COVID-19, enrolled during active disease. Sequenced sample: peripheral blood. The genes are TRBV5-6 and TRBJ2-7; 7 bases agree with TRBD2. Written as DNA, the CDR3 is TGTGCCAGCAGCTACCTGGTTTTTGGCGGGAGTGGGTACGAGCAGTACTTC. Translated, it gives CASSYLVFGGSGYEQYF.